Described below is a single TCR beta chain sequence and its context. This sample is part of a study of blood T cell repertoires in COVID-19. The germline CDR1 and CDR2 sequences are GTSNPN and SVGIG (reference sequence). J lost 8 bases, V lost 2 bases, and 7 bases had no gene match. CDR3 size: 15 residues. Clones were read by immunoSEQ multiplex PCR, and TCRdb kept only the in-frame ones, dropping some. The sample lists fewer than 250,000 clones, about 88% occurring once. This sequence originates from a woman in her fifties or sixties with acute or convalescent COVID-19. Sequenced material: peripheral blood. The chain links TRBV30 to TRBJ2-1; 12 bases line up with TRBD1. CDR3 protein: CAWSTGQGARDEQFF. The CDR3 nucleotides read TGTGCCTGGAGTACGGGACAGGGGGCGAGAGATGAGCAGTTCTTC.